This TCR beta chain was sequenced during a study of CD8+ T cells in alopecia areata. As for the study in general: Tofacitinib ran for 6 to 18 months before 6 months off drug.

Extraction of RNA preceded its reverse transcription into cDNA, which served as the sequencing template. Sequenced by immunoSEQ multiplex PCR; TCRdb stores in-frame clones only, minus some. The profile shows approximately 150,000 clones, approximately 52% of them singletons. Treatment in this sample: oral pan-JAK inhibitor, 5-10 mg twice daily. In its sample, this clone was seen many times. The CDR3 runs 13 residues. Trimming left V 7 bases short and J 5 bases short, with 13 bases between. Germline lookup yields CDR1 SEHNR and CDR2 FQNEAQ (reference sequence). The starting material was CD4+ T cells sorted from blood, obtained at approximately week 61, from a patient treated with tofacitinib. This clonotype was sampled from a human donor with alopecia areata. This rearrangement joins TRBV7-9 to TRBJ2-3; TRBD1 might be the D (8 bases). The chain's CDR3 is CASKTGEGDTQYF. The CDR3 nucleotides are TGTGCCAGCAAGACAGGGGAGGGAGATACGCAGTATTTT.